This T cell receptor beta chain was captured by sequencing in a study of shared clonotypes between healthy human individuals. Sequencing used immunoSEQ multiplex PCR; TCRdb keeps in-frame clones, though not all of them. The sample holds 2.3 million or so clones, approximately 93% seen once. With 10 bases clipped from V and 3 bases from J, the junction kept 9 bases outside the gene matches. This CDR3 comprises 16 residues. From germline, CDR1 is SEHNR and CDR2 FQNEAQ (reference sequence). The origin of this receptor is a man aged 18 to 29 in good health. Some clones in this sample may be carry-over from other donors' samples. The gene calls are TRBV7-9 and TRBJ2-2; 12 bases are a match to TRBD2. Sequences were obtained from naive CD4+ T cells from PBMCs. Subset defined: CD45RA+ positively selected. The CDR3 nucleotides are TGTGCCACCGACAAACTAGCGGGAGGTTACACCGGGGAGCTGTTTTTT. It translates to CATDKLAGGYTGELFF.